This T cell receptor (beta chain) comes out of a study of shared clonotypes between healthy human individuals. Study observations and caveats: Generation probabilities of non-shared clonotypes were lower (relative to those shared by all four donors).

Over several immunoSEQ plates, each subset's genomic DNA was distributed in even portions. Repertoires were generated with immunoSEQ multiplex PCR, while TCRdb's copy carries only in-frame clones and drops some. The sample shows millions of clones, around 93% of them seen only once. The naive CD8 population came from CD45RO-negative cells selected for CCR7, without terminally differentiated effector memory CD45RA+ cells. Details on this clone: Its antigen is not identified.

Sequenced: naive CD8+ T cells from PBMCs. This TCR was sampled from a man in his late teens or twenties in good health. Some clones in this sample may be carry-over from other donors' samples.

CDR3 loop: CASSSRGAGDYEQYF. The DNA of the CDR3 is TGTGCCAGCAGTTCCCGGGGGGCGGGAGATTACGAGCAGTACTTC. This chain links TRBV27 with TRBJ2-7; D may be TRBD2 (7 bases). The CDR3 has 15 residues. Looked up from germline, CDR1 is MNHEY and CDR2 is SMNVEV (reference sequence). V gave up 4 bases and J gave up 4 bases, with 17 bases separating them.